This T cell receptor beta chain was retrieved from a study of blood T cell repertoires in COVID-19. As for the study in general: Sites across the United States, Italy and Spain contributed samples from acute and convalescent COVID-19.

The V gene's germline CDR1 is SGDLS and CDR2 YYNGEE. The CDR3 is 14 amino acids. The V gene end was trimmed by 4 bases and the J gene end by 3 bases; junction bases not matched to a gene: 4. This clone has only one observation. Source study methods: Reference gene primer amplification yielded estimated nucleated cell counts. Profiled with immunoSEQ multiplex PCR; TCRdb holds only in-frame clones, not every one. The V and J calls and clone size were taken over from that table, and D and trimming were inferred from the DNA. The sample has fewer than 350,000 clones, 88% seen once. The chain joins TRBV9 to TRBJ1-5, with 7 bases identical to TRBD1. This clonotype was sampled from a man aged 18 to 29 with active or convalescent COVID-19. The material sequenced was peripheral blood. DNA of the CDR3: TGTGCCAGCAGCACCGGGACAGTCAATCAGCCCCAGCATTTT. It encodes CASSTGTVNQPQHF.